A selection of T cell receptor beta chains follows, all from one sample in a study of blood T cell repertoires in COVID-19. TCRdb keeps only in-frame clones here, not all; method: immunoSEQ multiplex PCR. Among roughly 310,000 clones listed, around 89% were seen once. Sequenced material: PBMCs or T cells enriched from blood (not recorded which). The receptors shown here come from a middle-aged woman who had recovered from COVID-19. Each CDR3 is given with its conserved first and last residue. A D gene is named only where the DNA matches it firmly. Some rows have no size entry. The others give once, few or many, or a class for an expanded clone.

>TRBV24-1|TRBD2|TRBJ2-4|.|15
CATKGGRLPKNIQYF
TGTGCCACCAAGGGCGGGAGGCTGCCCAAAAACATTCAGTACTTC
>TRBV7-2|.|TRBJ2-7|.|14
CASSLGVSGYEQYF
TGTGCCAGCAGCTTAGGTGTTAGCGGCTACGAGCAGTACTTC
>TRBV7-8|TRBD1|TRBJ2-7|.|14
CASSLGTQGYEQYF
TGTGCCAGCAGCTTAGGGACACAGGGGTACGAGCAGTACTTC
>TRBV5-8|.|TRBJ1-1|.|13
CASTRSMNTEAFF
TGTGCCAGTACTAGGTCCATGAACACTGAAGCTTTCTTT
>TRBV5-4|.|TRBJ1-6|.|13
CASSLEGLAPLHF
TGTGCCAGCAGCTTGGAGGGGCTGGCACCCCTCCACTTT
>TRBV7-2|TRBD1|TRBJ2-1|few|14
CASSRQGYDNEQFF
TGTGCCAGCAGTCGACAGGGATATGACAATGAGCAGTTCTTC
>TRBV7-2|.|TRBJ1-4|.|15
CASSPGGATNEKLFF
TGTGCCAGCAGCCCGGGTGGAGCAACTAATGAAAAACTGTTTTTT
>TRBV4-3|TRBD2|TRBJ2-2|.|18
CASSQESMGLANTGELFF
TGCGCCAGCAGCCAAGAGTCCATGGGACTAGCGAACACCGGGGAGCTGTTTTTT
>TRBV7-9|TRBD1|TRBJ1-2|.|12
CASSTGDRAYTF
TGTGCCAGCAGCACCGGGGACAGGGCCTACACCTTC
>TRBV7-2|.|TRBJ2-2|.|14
CASSPRITPGELFF
TGTGCCAGCAGCCCTAGGATCACACCCGGGGAGCTGTTTTTT
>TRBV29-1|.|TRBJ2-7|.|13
CSVTDGGSYEQYF
TGCAGCGTTACGGACGGGGGCTCCTACGAGCAGTACTTC
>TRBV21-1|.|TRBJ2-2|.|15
CASSTRTANTGELFF
TGTGCCAGCAGCACCAGGACAGCGAACACCGGGGAGCTGTTTTTT
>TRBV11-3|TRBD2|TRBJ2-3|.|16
CASSVRLAGATDTQYF
TGTGCCAGCAGCGTACGACTAGCGGGAGCCACAGATACGCAGTATTTT
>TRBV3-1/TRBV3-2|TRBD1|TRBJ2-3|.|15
CASSQTGVSTDTQYF
TGTGCCAGCAGCCAGACAGGGGTAAGCACAGATACGCAGTATTTT
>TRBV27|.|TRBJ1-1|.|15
CASSLMTGMNTEAFF
TGTGCCAGCAGTTTAATGACAGGAATGAACACTGAAGCTTTCTTT
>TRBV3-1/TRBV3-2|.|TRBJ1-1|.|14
CASSPLRGNTEAFF
TGTGCCAGCAGCCCTCTCCGGGGGAACACTGAAGCTTTCTTT